A selection of T cell receptor beta chains follows, all from one sample in a study of blood T cell repertoires in COVID-19. TCRdb keeps only in-frame clones here, not all; method: immunoSEQ multiplex PCR. The top ten clones hold around 10% of a sample with about 97,000 clones, approximately 89% of them seen once. Sequenced: peripheral blood. These TCRs come from a woman in her twenties or thirties with acute or convalescent COVID-19. Each CDR3 is given with its conserved first and last residue. A D gene is named only where the DNA matches it firmly. A clone size is listed for some rows: how often the clone was seen (once, few, many), or a class if it is expanded.

.,TRBD2,TRBJ2-1,TRBV9,CASSVDALAGGRYNEQFF,TGTGCCAGCAGCGTTGACGCCTTAGCGGGGGGCCGGTACAATGAGCAGTTCTTC
.,.,TRBJ1-6,TRBV27,CASSLAFGASNNSPLHF,TGTGCCAGCAGTTTAGCGTTTGGGGCATCGAATAATTCACCCCTCCACTTT
.,TRBD1,TRBJ2-7,TRBV7-3,CASSLGFGTGAYEQYF,TGTGCCAGCAGCTTAGGGTTCGGGACAGGAGCCTACGAGCAGTACTTC
few,.,TRBJ1-5,TRBV28,CASSFGSKNQPQHF,TGTGCCAGCAGTTTCGGTTCGAAGAATCAGCCCCAGCATTTT
.,TRBD2,TRBJ2-3,TRBV9,CASSRGLAGGQTDTQYF,TGTGCCAGCAGCCGTGGGCTAGCGGGGGGCCAAACAGATACGCAGTATTTT
.,.,TRBJ2-3,TRBV28,CAESGRHSTDTQYF,TGTGCCGAGAGCGGGCGACATAGCACAGATACGCAGTATTTT
.,.,TRBJ1-2,TRBV4-1,CASSQGQGINYGYTF,TGCGCCAGCAGCCAAGGGCAGGGTATTAACTATGGCTACACCTTC
.,.,TRBJ1-1,TRBV28,CASSLPLTEAFF,TGTGCCAGCAGTTTACCTTTGACTGAAGCTTTCTTT
.,.,TRBJ1-5,TRBV4-1,CASSKTGLGNQPQHF,TGCGCCAGCAGCAAGACAGGCCTCGGGAATCAGCCCCAGCATTTT
.,.,TRBJ1-1,TRBV4-2,CASSQDAGGGFYLNTEAFF,TGTGCCAGCAGCCAAGATGCGGGAGGAGGATTCTACTTGAACACTGAAGCTTTCTTT
.,TRBD2,TRBJ2-3,TRBV24-1,CATSPSGGADTQYF,TGTGCCACCAGTCCTAGCGGGGGGGCAGATACGCAGTATTTT
.,TRBD1,TRBJ2-7,TRBV7-9,CASSKQGASSYEQYF,TGTGCCAGCAGCAAGCAGGGGGCGTCCTCCTACGAGCAGTACTTC
once,.,TRBJ2-7,TRBV27,CATESDSGEQYF,TGTGCCACCGAATCGGACAGCGGCGAGCAGTACTTC
.,.,TRBJ2-7,TRBV27,CASSPASTDYEQYF,TGTGCCAGCAGCCCTGCCTCGACAGACTACGAGCAGTACTTC
once,.,TRBJ2-3,TRBV21-1,CASSKRSGGALPDTQYF,TGTGCCAGCAGCAAAAGAAGCGGGGGGGCATTGCCAGATACGCAGTATTTT
.,.,TRBJ1-5,TRBV21-1,CASSNRNRRIHSNQPQHF,TGTGCCAGCAGCAACAGAAACAGACGGATACATAGCAATCAGCCCCAGCATTTT
.,TRBD1,TRBJ2-7,TRBV9,CASSVEPGQGTYEQYF,TGTGCCAGCAGCGTAGAGCCGGGACAGGGAACCTACGAGCAGTACTTC
.,.,TRBJ2-3,TRBV9,CASSFSSGTDTQYF,TGTGCCAGCAGCTTTTCTAGCGGCACAGATACGCAGTATTTT
.,.,TRBJ1-1,TRBV5-1,CASRIRVNTEAFF,TGCGCCAGCAGGATCAGGGTGAACACTGAAGCTTTCTTT
.,.,TRBJ1-6,TRBV30,CAWTSRGNSPLHF,TGTGCCTGGACTTCCCGGGGGAATTCACCCCTCCACTTT
few,TRBD1,TRBJ2-2,TRBV27,CASSLGQGGTGELFF,TGTGCCAGCAGTCTCGGACAGGGGGGCACCGGGGAGCTGTTTTTT
.,.,TRBJ2-1,TRBV7-2,CASSIQDSGVDEQFF,TGTGCCAGCAGCATACAGGATTCAGGAGTGGATGAGCAGTTCTTC